Listed below are T cell receptor beta chains from one sample, sequenced in a study of cytomegalovirus exposure and HLA in healthy donors. Profiling relied on immunoSEQ multiplex PCR, and the TCRdb table lists in-frame clones only, not all of them. The sample shows about 200,000 clones, approximately 90% of them seen only once. The sequencing input was PBMCs. The receptors were gathered from a boy between 2 and 10 years old in good health and CMV-seronegative. CDR3s include the opening cysteine and the closing phenylalanine or tryptophan. Each record gives: CDR3 protein, CDR3 DNA, CDR3 length, V gene, clone size, D gene, J gene. The D gene is left open where the match is weak. Only some rows state a clone size, as once, few, many or a class for expanded clones.

CDR3aa: CASSPTPQGASGNTIYF
CDR3nt: TGTGCCAGCAGTCCAACCCCTCAGGGGGCCTCTGGAAACACCATATATTTT
len: 17
v_gene: TRBV28
abundance: NA
d_gene: TRBD1
j_gene: TRBJ1-3

CDR3aa: CASSPVDRDGGYTF
CDR3nt: TGTGCCAGCAGCCCCGTTGACAGGGACGGAGGCTACACCTTC
len: 14
v_gene: TRBV5-4
abundance: NA
d_gene: TRBD1
j_gene: TRBJ1-2

CDR3aa: CASSSPRSGTDTQYF
CDR3nt: TGTGCCAGCAGCTCACCGCGGAGTGGGACAGATACGCAGTATTTT
len: 15
v_gene: TRBV7-8
abundance: NA
d_gene: NA
j_gene: TRBJ2-3

CDR3aa: CASGLVPSGRPSYNEQFF
CDR3nt: TGTGCTAGTGGTTTGGTACCAAGCGGGAGGCCATCCTACAATGAGCAGTTCTTC
len: 18
v_gene: TRBV12-5
abundance: NA
d_gene: TRBD2
j_gene: TRBJ2-1

CDR3aa: CASRLDSSNQPQHF
CDR3nt: TGTGCCAGCAGACTTGACAGTAGCAATCAGCCCCAGCATTTT
len: 14
v_gene: TRBV28
abundance: NA
d_gene: NA
j_gene: TRBJ1-5

CDR3aa: CASSQGAMYQETQYF
CDR3nt: TGCGCCAGCAGCCAAGGGGCAATGTACCAAGAGACCCAGTACTTC
len: 15
v_gene: TRBV4-1
abundance: NA
d_gene: NA
j_gene: TRBJ2-5

CDR3aa: CASSLLLAGEQFF
CDR3nt: TGTGCCAGCAGTTTACTTCTAGCGGGAGAGCAGTTCTTC
len: 13
v_gene: TRBV27
abundance: NA
d_gene: TRBD2
j_gene: TRBJ2-1

CDR3aa: CASLPLMGPHGNYGYTF
CDR3nt: TGTGCCAGCCTTCCCCTAATGGGGCCCCACGGTAACTATGGCTACACCTTC
len: 17
v_gene: TRBV28
abundance: NA
d_gene: NA
j_gene: TRBJ1-2

CDR3aa: CASGGRDTGFTDTQYF
CDR3nt: TGTGCCAGCGGAGGCCGGGACACCGGCTTCACAGATACGCAGTATTTT
len: 16
v_gene: TRBV2
abundance: NA
d_gene: NA
j_gene: TRBJ2-3

CDR3aa: CASSEPGTGSAFF
CDR3nt: TGTGCCAGCAGTGAGCCCGGGACAGGGTCAGCTTTCTTT
len: 13
v_gene: TRBV6-1
abundance: few
d_gene: TRBD1
j_gene: TRBJ1-1

CDR3aa: CASSLTALAKNIQYF
CDR3nt: TGTGCCAGCAGTTTAACAGCCCTAGCCAAAAACATTCAGTACTTC
len: 15
v_gene: TRBV28
abundance: NA
d_gene: NA
j_gene: TRBJ2-4

CDR3aa: CASSREGPNTEAFF
CDR3nt: TGTGCCAGTAGCCGGGAGGGGCCTAACACTGAAGCTTTCTTT
len: 14
v_gene: TRBV19
abundance: few
d_gene: NA
j_gene: TRBJ1-1

CDR3aa: CASRLTGNTGELFF
CDR3nt: TGTGCCAGCAGATTAACAGGGAACACCGGGGAGCTGTTTTTT
len: 14
v_gene: TRBV27
abundance: NA
d_gene: NA
j_gene: TRBJ2-2

CDR3aa: CASSIASGVYEQYF
CDR3nt: TGTGCCAGTAGTATAGCGAGCGGGGTATACGAGCAGTACTTC
len: 14
v_gene: TRBV19
abundance: NA
d_gene: TRBD2
j_gene: TRBJ2-7

CDR3aa: CASSLLADTDTQYF
CDR3nt: TGTGCCAGCAGTTTACTCGCGGACACAGATACGCAGTATTTT
len: 14
v_gene: TRBV6-5
abundance: NA
d_gene: NA
j_gene: TRBJ2-3

CDR3aa: CASSLGPKDFTDTQYF
CDR3nt: TGTGCCAGCAGCTTAGGCCCCAAGGACTTCACAGATACGCAGTATTTT
len: 16
v_gene: TRBV7-3
abundance: NA
d_gene: NA
j_gene: TRBJ2-3

CDR3aa: CASKGALMGGNQPQHF
CDR3nt: TGTGCCAGCAAGGGGGCCTTGATGGGGGGAAATCAGCCCCAGCATTTT
len: 16
v_gene: TRBV28
abundance: NA
d_gene: TRBD1
j_gene: TRBJ1-5

CDR3aa: CASSIQNTGELFF
CDR3nt: TGTGCCAGTAGTATTCAGAACACCGGGGAGCTGTTTTTT
len: 13
v_gene: TRBV19
abundance: NA
d_gene: NA
j_gene: TRBJ2-2

CDR3aa: CAWSSGSLNNEQFF
CDR3nt: TGTGCCTGGAGTAGCGGGAGTCTCAACAATGAGCAGTTCTTC
len: 14
v_gene: TRBV30
abundance: once
d_gene: TRBD2
j_gene: TRBJ2-1

CDR3aa: CASSTKLAETTRTQYF
CDR3nt: TGTGCCAGTAGTACTAAACTAGCGGAGACCACTAGGACCCAGTACTTC
len: 16
v_gene: TRBV19
abundance: NA
d_gene: TRBD2
j_gene: TRBJ2-5

CDR3aa: CASSLAEVGSYNEQFF
CDR3nt: TGCGCCAGCAGCTTGGCCGAGGTAGGATCCTACAATGAGCAGTTCTTC
len: 16
v_gene: TRBV5-1
abundance: NA
d_gene: NA
j_gene: TRBJ2-1

CDR3aa: CASSRDRAGNTGELFF
CDR3nt: TGTGCCAGCAGTCGGGACAGGGCGGGGAACACCGGGGAGCTGTTTTTT
len: 16
v_gene: TRBV2
abundance: NA
d_gene: TRBD1
j_gene: TRBJ2-2

CDR3aa: CASSLLDREISYEQYF
CDR3nt: TGTGCCAGCAGCTTATTGGACAGGGAAATTTCCTACGAGCAGTACTTC
len: 16
v_gene: TRBV7-8
abundance: NA
d_gene: TRBD1
j_gene: TRBJ2-7

CDR3aa: CASSLTAGGETQYF
CDR3nt: TGCGCCAGCAGCTTGACAGCGGGAGGAGAGACCCAGTACTTC
len: 14
v_gene: TRBV5-1
abundance: NA
d_gene: TRBD2
j_gene: TRBJ2-5

CDR3aa: CSVETDLPYEQYF
CDR3nt: TGCAGCGTTGAAACAGACCTCCCCTACGAGCAGTACTTC
len: 13
v_gene: TRBV29-1
abundance: NA
d_gene: NA
j_gene: TRBJ2-7

CDR3aa: CASSVRDGRNNEQFF
CDR3nt: TGTGCCAGCAGCGTGCGTGACGGGAGGAATAATGAGCAGTTCTTC
len: 15
v_gene: TRBV9
abundance: NA
d_gene: TRBD2
j_gene: TRBJ2-1

CDR3aa: CASSTDRENIAEAFF
CDR3nt: TGTGCCAGCAGCACCGACAGGGAAAATATCGCTGAAGCTTTCTTT
len: 15
v_gene: TRBV5-4
abundance: NA
d_gene: TRBD1
j_gene: TRBJ1-1

CDR3aa: CASSFGGTNYEQYF
CDR3nt: TGTGCCAGCAGCTTTGGAGGGACTAACTACGAGCAGTACTTC
len: 14
v_gene: TRBV11-2
abundance: NA
d_gene: TRBD2
j_gene: TRBJ2-7

CDR3aa: CASSVEVGLAGVEQFF
CDR3nt: TGTGCCAGCAGCGTAGAGGTGGGACTAGCGGGAGTTGAGCAGTTCTTC
len: 16
v_gene: TRBV9
abundance: NA
d_gene: TRBD2
j_gene: TRBJ2-1

CDR3aa: CASSLTRTDGYTF
CDR3nt: TGTGCCAGCAGCCTGACTCGTACTGATGGCTACACCTTC
len: 13
v_gene: TRBV7-3
abundance: NA
d_gene: NA
j_gene: TRBJ1-2

CDR3aa: CASSPSGVPTYEQFF
CDR3nt: TGTGCCAGCAGCCCCAGCGGGGTCCCAACATACGAGCAGTTCTTC
len: 15
v_gene: TRBV28
abundance: NA
d_gene: TRBD2
j_gene: TRBJ2-1

CDR3aa: CASSFRIQETQYF
CDR3nt: TGTGCCAGCAGCTTCAGGATTCAAGAGACCCAGTACTTC
len: 13
v_gene: TRBV11-2
abundance: NA
d_gene: NA
j_gene: TRBJ2-5

CDR3aa: CASSVSGSALGYGYTF
CDR3nt: TGTGCCAGCAGTGTCTCAGGTTCGGCCCTCGGATATGGCTACACCTTC
len: 16
v_gene: TRBV6-1
abundance: once
d_gene: NA
j_gene: TRBJ1-2

CDR3aa: CASSDLAGESTGELFF
CDR3nt: TGTGCCAGCAGTGACTTAGCGGGAGAGAGCACCGGGGAGCTGTTTTTT
len: 16
v_gene: TRBV6-1
abundance: few
d_gene: TRBD2
j_gene: TRBJ2-2

CDR3aa: CASSLAPGQASYEQYF
CDR3nt: TGCGCCAGCAGCTTGGCCCCGGGACAGGCATCCTACGAGCAGTACTTC
len: 16
v_gene: TRBV5-1
abundance: NA
d_gene: TRBD1
j_gene: TRBJ2-7

CDR3aa: CASSADPLVGEQYF
CDR3nt: TGTGCCAGCAGCGCCGACCCTCTAGTAGGCGAGCAGTACTTC
len: 14
v_gene: TRBV7-9
abundance: NA
d_gene: NA
j_gene: TRBJ2-7

CDR3aa: CASSEAMAASYEQYF
CDR3nt: TGTGCCAGCAGTGAAGCGATGGCGGCCTCCTACGAGCAGTACTTC
len: 15
v_gene: TRBV6-1
abundance: NA
d_gene: NA
j_gene: TRBJ2-7

CDR3aa: CASSEQGGYQPQHF
CDR3nt: TGTGCCAGCAGTGAACAGGGAGGGTATCAGCCCCAGCATTTT
len: 14
v_gene: TRBV2
abundance: NA
d_gene: NA
j_gene: TRBJ1-5

CDR3aa: CAWSVRGGNTEAFF
CDR3nt: TGTGCCTGGAGTGTAAGAGGGGGCAACACTGAAGCTTTCTTT
len: 14
v_gene: TRBV30
abundance: once
d_gene: TRBD1
j_gene: TRBJ1-1

CDR3aa: CASSRQIGAYEQYF
CDR3nt: TGTGCCAGTAGTAGACAAATAGGCGCCTACGAGCAGTACTTC
len: 14
v_gene: TRBV19
abundance: NA
d_gene: NA
j_gene: TRBJ2-7

CDR3aa: CASRGDRSGTQYF
CDR3nt: TGTGCCAGCAGGGGTGACAGATCAGGTACGCAGTATTTT
len: 13
v_gene: TRBV27
abundance: NA
d_gene: NA
j_gene: TRBJ2-3

CDR3aa: CASSLRGSFYEQYF
CDR3nt: TGTGCCAGCAGCTTGCGCGGGAGTTTCTACGAGCAGTACTTC
len: 14
v_gene: TRBV5-4
abundance: once
d_gene: TRBD2
j_gene: TRBJ2-7

CDR3aa: CASSILQGNNEQFF
CDR3nt: TGTGCCAGTAGTATATTACAGGGTAACAATGAGCAGTTCTTC
len: 14
v_gene: TRBV19
abundance: NA
d_gene: NA
j_gene: TRBJ2-1

CDR3aa: CASSADPSDEQYF
CDR3nt: TGTGCCAGCTCTGCGGATCCATCCGACGAGCAGTACTTC
len: 13
v_gene: TRBV18
abundance: NA
d_gene: NA
j_gene: TRBJ2-7

CDR3aa: CASSAHRDPGELFF
CDR3nt: TGTGCCAGCAGTGCTCACAGAGACCCCGGGGAGCTGTTTTTT
len: 14
v_gene: TRBV28
abundance: NA
d_gene: NA
j_gene: TRBJ2-2

CDR3aa: CASSFDRNTEAFF
CDR3nt: TGTGCCAGCAGTTTTGACAGGAACACTGAAGCTTTCTTT
len: 13
v_gene: TRBV27
abundance: NA
d_gene: NA
j_gene: TRBJ1-1

CDR3aa: CASSLAVGGQPQHF
CDR3nt: TGCGCCAGCAGCTTGGCCGTAGGGGGTCAGCCCCAGCATTTT
len: 14
v_gene: TRBV5-1
abundance: NA
d_gene: NA
j_gene: TRBJ1-5

CDR3aa: CASSVSAYEQYF
CDR3nt: TGTGCCAGCAGCGTTAGCGCCTACGAGCAGTACTTC
len: 12
v_gene: TRBV7-9
abundance: NA
d_gene: NA
j_gene: TRBJ2-7